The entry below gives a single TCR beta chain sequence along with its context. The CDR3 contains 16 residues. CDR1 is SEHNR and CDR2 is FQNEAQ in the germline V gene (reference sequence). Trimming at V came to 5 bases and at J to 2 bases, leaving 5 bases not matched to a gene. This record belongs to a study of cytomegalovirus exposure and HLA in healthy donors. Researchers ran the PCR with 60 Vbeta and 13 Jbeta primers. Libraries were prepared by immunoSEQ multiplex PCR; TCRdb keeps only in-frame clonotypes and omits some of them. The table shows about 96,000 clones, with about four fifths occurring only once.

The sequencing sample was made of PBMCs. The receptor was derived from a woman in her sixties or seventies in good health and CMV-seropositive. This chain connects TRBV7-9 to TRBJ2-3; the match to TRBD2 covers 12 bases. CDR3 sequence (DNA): TGTGCCAGCAGCAGAACTAGCGGGGGGAACACAGATACGCAGTATTTT. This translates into CASSRTSGGNTDTQYF.